The rows below give T cell receptor beta chains drawn from one sample of a study of CD8 T cells in ankylosing spondylitis. TCRdb itself ran the 5' RACE reads through MiXCR, one entry per CDR3 protein. The profile covers around 120,000 distinct CDR3 sequences, with 9.3% appearing a single time and roughly 3.3% taken by the ten largest. Sequencing input: blood, either unsorted or a sorted T cell fraction (not recorded which). The origin of the receptors is a male donor with ankylosing spondylitis or in good health (not recorded which). CDR3s include the opening cysteine and the closing phenylalanine or tryptophan. The D gene is left open where the match is weak. Expanded clones get a size class; other rows say once, few or many, or leave the size out.

v_gene: TRBV12-3/TRBV12-4
abundance: many
d_gene: TRBD2
j_gene: TRBJ2-4
CDR3aa: CASSPVLGLAENIQYF
CDR3nt: TGTGCCAGCAGTCCAGTCCTGGGACTAGCGGAGAACATTCAGTACTTC

v_gene: TRBV12-3/TRBV12-4
abundance: few
d_gene: -
j_gene: TRBJ2-5
CDR3aa: CASSLRTGETQYF
CDR3nt: TGTGCCAGCAGTTTACGAACAGGAGAGACCCAGTACTTC

v_gene: TRBV18
abundance: many
d_gene: -
j_gene: TRBJ2-2
CDR3aa: CASSPQSAGANTGELFF
CDR3nt: TGTGCCAGCTCACCCCAGAGCGCCGGGGCGAACACCGGGGAGCTGTTTTTT

v_gene: TRBV7-8
abundance: few
d_gene: TRBD1
j_gene: TRBJ1-4
CDR3aa: CASSTYRGSARDEKLFF
CDR3nt: TGTGCCAGCAGCACTTACAGGGGATCAGCAAGGGATGAAAAACTGTTTTTT

v_gene: TRBV5-1
abundance: many
d_gene: -
j_gene: TRBJ1-5
CDR3aa: CASYNGGAEQPQHF
CDR3nt: TGCGCCAGCTACAATGGGGGCGCCGAACAGCCCCAGCATTTT

v_gene: TRBV11-3
abundance: many
d_gene: -
j_gene: TRBJ2-1
CDR3aa: CASSLSSYEQFF
CDR3nt: TGTGCCAGCAGCTTGTCATCCTATGAGCAGTTCTTC

v_gene: TRBV29-1
abundance: many
d_gene: TRBD1
j_gene: TRBJ2-1
CDR3aa: CSVAGDRVYNEQFF
CDR3nt: TGCAGCGTTGCCGGGGACAGGGTGTACAATGAGCAGTTCTTC

v_gene: TRBV7-8
abundance: -
d_gene: -
j_gene: TRBJ2-7
CDR3aa: CASSFANGEQYF
CDR3nt: TGTGCCAGCAGCTTTGCAAACGGCGAGCAGTACTTC

v_gene: TRBV5-6
abundance: many
d_gene: TRBD1
j_gene: TRBJ1-2
CDR3aa: CATNSGTGGVDGYTF
CDR3nt: TGTGCCACAAACTCCGGGACAGGGGGCGTGGATGGCTACACCTTC

v_gene: TRBV20-1
abundance: -
d_gene: -
j_gene: TRBJ2-1
CDR3aa: CSARVYPSSYNEQFF
CDR3nt: TGCAGTGCTAGAGTATACCCAAGCTCCTACAATGAGCAGTTCTTC

v_gene: TRBV5-1
abundance: few
d_gene: TRBD2
j_gene: TRBJ2-2
CDR3aa: CASSSASGSLPGELFF
CDR3nt: TGCGCCAGCAGCTCGGCTAGCGGGAGTCTTCCCGGGGAGCTGTTTTTT

v_gene: TRBV20-1
abundance: many
d_gene: TRBD2
j_gene: TRBJ2-3
CDR3aa: CSAPVASGSFGTQYF
CDR3nt: TGCAGTGCCCCGGTGGCTAGCGGGAGTTTCGGTACGCAGTATTTT

v_gene: TRBV12-3/TRBV12-4
abundance: many
d_gene: -
j_gene: TRBJ2-1
CDR3aa: CASSLILNDNEQFF
CDR3nt: TGTGCCAGCAGTTTAATACTGAATGACAATGAGCAGTTCTTC

v_gene: TRBV20-1
abundance: -
d_gene: TRBD2
j_gene: TRBJ2-7
CDR3aa: CSARLAGVGSFVHEQYF
CDR3nt: TGCAGTGCTCGACTAGCGGGAGTCGGGAGCTTTGTTCACGAGCAGTACTTC

v_gene: TRBV18
abundance: few
d_gene: -
j_gene: TRBJ2-5
CDR3aa: CASSPSGQKETQYF
CDR3nt: TGTGCCAGCTCACCAAGTGGACAGAAAGAGACCCAGTACTTC

v_gene: TRBV20-1
abundance: -
d_gene: -
j_gene: TRBJ2-1
CDR3aa: CSARARRLALGGEQFF
CDR3nt: TGCAGTGCTAGAGCCCGCCGTCTAGCCCTGGGGGGTGAGCAGTTCTTC

v_gene: TRBV6-2/TRBV6-3
abundance: -
d_gene: TRBD1
j_gene: TRBJ2-1
CDR3aa: CASSYPSGQGYNYEQFF
CDR3nt: TGTGCCAGCAGTTACCCGTCGGGACAGGGCTACAATTATGAGCAGTTCTTC

v_gene: TRBV4-3
abundance: many
d_gene: TRBD2
j_gene: TRBJ2-1
CDR3aa: CASSQEWSSGRGEQFF
CDR3nt: TGCGCCAGCAGCCAAGAGTGGTCTAGCGGGAGAGGGGAGCAGTTCTTC

v_gene: TRBV5-1
abundance: few
d_gene: TRBD2
j_gene: TRBJ2-5
CDR3aa: CASSISTSGGQETQYF
CDR3nt: TGCGCCAGCAGCATCTCGACTAGCGGGGGCCAAGAGACCCAGTACTTC

v_gene: TRBV9
abundance: many
d_gene: -
j_gene: TRBJ2-5
CDR3aa: CASSTRTGGVFEETQYF
CDR3nt: TGTGCCAGCAGCACCCGCACAGGGGGGGTATTCGAAGAGACCCAGTACTTC

v_gene: TRBV9
abundance: many
d_gene: -
j_gene: TRBJ2-3
CDR3aa: CASSVWGGDTQYF
CDR3nt: TGTGCCAGCAGCGTATGGGGCGGAGATACGCAGTATTTT

v_gene: TRBV12-3/TRBV12-4
abundance: many
d_gene: TRBD2
j_gene: TRBJ2-1
CDR3aa: CASSELKLAGTYNEQFF
CDR3nt: TGTGCCAGCAGTGAACTCAAACTAGCGGGGACCTACAATGAGCAGTTCTTC

v_gene: TRBV6-2/TRBV6-3
abundance: many
d_gene: -
j_gene: TRBJ2-7
CDR3aa: CATSDRREFRYEQYF
CDR3nt: TGTGCCACCTCCGATAGGAGGGAGTTTCGGTACGAGCAGTACTTC

v_gene: TRBV28
abundance: many
d_gene: TRBD2
j_gene: TRBJ2-1
CDR3aa: CASRYQTSGRGNEQFF
CDR3nt: TGTGCCAGCAGATACCAAACTAGCGGGAGGGGCAATGAGCAGTTCTTC

v_gene: TRBV6-2/TRBV6-3
abundance: few
d_gene: -
j_gene: TRBJ2-2
CDR3aa: CASGTRGGYTGELFF
CDR3nt: TGTGCCAGCGGAACCAGGGGGGGATACACCGGGGAGCTGTTTTTT

v_gene: TRBV5-1
abundance: -
d_gene: TRBD1
j_gene: TRBJ2-5
CDR3aa: CASNRGQETQYF
CDR3nt: TGCGCCAGCAACAGGGGACAAGAGACCCAGTACTTC

v_gene: TRBV3-1
abundance: many
d_gene: TRBD2
j_gene: TRBJ2-7
CDR3aa: CASSRRDYPDEQYF
CDR3nt: TGTGCCAGCAGCCGCCGGGACTACCCCGACGAGCAGTACTTC

v_gene: TRBV20-1
abundance: many
d_gene: TRBD2
j_gene: TRBJ2-4
CDR3aa: CSAPDRRLAGLAKNIQYF
CDR3nt: TGCAGTGCTCCAGATCGGAGACTAGCGGGCCTAGCCAAAAACATTCAGTACTTC

v_gene: TRBV5-5
abundance: many
d_gene: -
j_gene: TRBJ2-3
CDR3aa: CASSLLASSDTQYF
CDR3nt: TGTGCCAGCAGCTTGCTTGCTAGTTCAGATACGCAGTATTTT

v_gene: TRBV7-2
abundance: many
d_gene: -
j_gene: TRBJ2-1
CDR3aa: CASSLAWGTGNEQFF
CDR3nt: TGTGCCAGCAGCTTAGCGTGGGGGACGGGGAATGAGCAGTTCTTC

v_gene: TRBV4-2
abundance: -
d_gene: TRBD2
j_gene: TRBJ2-1
CDR3aa: CASSQGLAGYNEQFF
CDR3nt: TGTGCCAGCAGCCAAGGACTAGCGGGTTACAATGAGCAGTTCTTC

v_gene: TRBV29-1
abundance: -
d_gene: -
j_gene: TRBJ2-1
CDR3aa: CSAAAYNEQFF
CDR3nt: TGCAGCGCCGCTGCCTACAATGAGCAGTTCTTC

v_gene: TRBV20-1
abundance: many
d_gene: TRBD2
j_gene: TRBJ2-1
CDR3aa: CSAREKGWRLAGSGDEQFF
CDR3nt: TGCAGTGCTAGAGAAAAGGGTTGGAGACTAGCGGGCTCGGGGGATGAGCAGTTCTTC

v_gene: TRBV5-1
abundance: -
d_gene: TRBD2
j_gene: TRBJ2-1
CDR3aa: CASSLDVLAGYNEQFF
CDR3nt: TGCGCCAGCAGCTTAGACGTCCTAGCGGGATACAATGAGCAGTTCTTC

v_gene: TRBV27
abundance: many
d_gene: -
j_gene: TRBJ2-7
CDR3aa: CASKLTETYEQYF
CDR3nt: TGTGCCAGCAAACTCACTGAAACCTACGAGCAGTACTTC

v_gene: TRBV21-1
abundance: -
d_gene: -
j_gene: TRBJ2-2
CDR3aa: CASSKGGVTLGTGELFF
CDR3nt: TGTGCCAGCAGCAAAGGGGGGGTCACCCTGGGGACCGGGGAGCTGTTTTTT

v_gene: TRBV6-5
abundance: many
d_gene: -
j_gene: TRBJ1-6
CDR3aa: CASSYTSGANSPLHF
CDR3nt: TGTGCCAGCAGTTATACGTCCGGAGCAAATTCACCCCTCCACTTT

v_gene: TRBV12-3/TRBV12-4
abundance: many
d_gene: -
j_gene: TRBJ2-2
CDR3aa: CASSLGGTTGELFF
CDR3nt: TGTGCCAGCAGTTTAGGTGGGACCACCGGGGAGCTGTTTTTT

v_gene: TRBV20-1
abundance: many
d_gene: -
j_gene: TRBJ1-4
CDR3aa: CSARDGADPWEKLFF
CDR3nt: TGCAGTGCTAGAGATGGGGCAGACCCTTGGGAAAAACTGTTTTTT

v_gene: TRBV2
abundance: once
d_gene: -
j_gene: TRBJ2-7
CDR3aa: CASGGTSYEQYF
CDR3nt: TGTGCCAGCGGGGGGACATCCTACGAGCAGTACTTC

v_gene: TRBV5-1
abundance: few
d_gene: TRBD2
j_gene: TRBJ2-3
CDR3aa: CASSIFNSGDSDTQYF
CDR3nt: TGCGCCAGCAGCATCTTTAATAGCGGGGACTCAGATACGCAGTATTTT

v_gene: TRBV7-2
abundance: many
d_gene: -
j_gene: TRBJ2-1
CDR3aa: CASSWGIGEQFF
CDR3nt: TGTGCCAGCAGCTGGGGGATTGGCGAGCAGTTCTTC